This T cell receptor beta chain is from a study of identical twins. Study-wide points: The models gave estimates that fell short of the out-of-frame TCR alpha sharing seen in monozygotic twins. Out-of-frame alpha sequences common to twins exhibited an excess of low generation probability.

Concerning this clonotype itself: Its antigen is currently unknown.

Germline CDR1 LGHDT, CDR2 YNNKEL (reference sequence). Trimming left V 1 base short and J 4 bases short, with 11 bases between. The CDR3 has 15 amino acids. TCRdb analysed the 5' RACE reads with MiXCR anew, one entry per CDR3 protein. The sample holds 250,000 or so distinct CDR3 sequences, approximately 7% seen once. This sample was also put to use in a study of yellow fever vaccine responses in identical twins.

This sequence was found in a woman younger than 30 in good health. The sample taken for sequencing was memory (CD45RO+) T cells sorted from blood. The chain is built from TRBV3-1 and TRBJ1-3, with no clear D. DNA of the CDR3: TGTGCCAGCAGCCAAGGGGAGTTTGAAGGAAACACCATATATTTT. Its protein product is CASSQGEFEGNTIYF.